This T cell receptor beta chain originates from a study of cytomegalovirus exposure and HLA in healthy donors (dated by TCRdb to 2015 to 2018). Background on the whole study: According to an earlier analysis of several hundred of the donors, about 179 million T cells yielded roughly 110 million unique TCR beta sequences and 276 Gb of sequence data. An early release that covered fewer than 750 HLA-typed donors contained about 300 gigabases of sequencing data and tens of millions of unique TCR sequences. Among the roughly 390 genotyped donors, around 81% belonged to the genetic ancestry cluster associated with self-reported Caucasian donors. The aim of the study was to test whether cataloging public T cell receptors could identify signatures of past pathogen exposure. The T cell repertoires of 666 subjects were profiled by immunosequencing and related to cytomegalovirus serostatus. Besides the first cohort of around 670 subjects, a separate validation cohort made up of 120 different subjects was used. To predict cytomegalovirus infection status, the study combined high-throughput TCR immunosequencing, statistical association of individual TCRs with disease status, and machine learning. A later analysis re-examined previously published TCR beta repertoires from more than 550 donors and added high-resolution HLA genotyping to investigate patterns of TCR occurrence. Rather than drawing on any new phenotypic data, the later analysis identified candidate immune exposures from TCR beta sequences and the way those sequences occurred across donors. In an earlier analysis of 500 to 650 of the donors, high-throughput TCR beta sequencing was used to judge whether each TCR beta V gene segment behaved as functional or pseudogenic. Donor age, sex, ethnicity and CMV serostatus were compiled alongside the repertoire data. A later genetic analysis used genome-wide SNP genotypes for about 65% of the roughly 700 donors, treating that subset as a discovery cohort. All discovery cohort repertoires had been generated on a single sequencing platform. Both class I and class II loci were covered by HLA typing, at four-digit resolution. Typing coverage varied by locus: 629-630 donors for A, B, C, DRB1 and DQB1; approximately 520 for DQA1; some 610 for DPA1; about 450 for DPB1. Because of strong linkage in the cohort, roughly five DR-DQ haplotypes were treated as single units for association and clustering. Across some 400 genotyped donors of the cohort, an average of about 220,000 unique TCR beta nucleotide sequences per donor were sequenced, and 15% to 20% of those sequences were non-productive.

Libraries came from the immunoSEQ multiplex PCR assay. A mixture of 60 forward primers for TCR Vbeta segments and 13 reverse primers for TCR Jbeta segments was used in the multiplex PCR. A multiplex PCR assay on genomic DNA amplified the CDR3 region of rearranged TCR beta genes. Amplified TCR beta libraries were sequenced as 87-base-pair reads on the Illumina HiSeq System. The authors' analysis ran thus. In a later analysis, some 80 million unique TCR beta chains were counted across the roughly 700 repertoires, and roughly 11 million of these chains were shared by at least two donors. Raw reads were error-corrected and collapsed into unique sequences by a nearest-neighbor algorithm in which closely related sequences were merged to remove PCR and sequencing errors. CDR3 sequences were aligned to IMGT reference sequences to assign V, D and J gene segments. For a sequence to be retained, a match of at least six nucleotides to both a V gene segment and a J gene segment was required. Rearrangements were classified as productive when the CDR3 lacked stop codons and remained in frame with V and J, and all other rearrangements were classified as non-productive. CDR3 was defined by IMGT convention, running from the second conserved V-encoded cysteine to the conserved J-encoded phenylalanine. Sequences without an unambiguous match to a single V gene segment were excluded from the earlier analysis of almost 600 of the donors. In an earlier analysis of several hundred of the donors, V segments were called functional above 56.7% productive rearrangements and were called segregating when the between-donor standard deviation exceeded 5%. A statistical classification framework was developed to diagnose cytomegalovirus status using the catalog of TCR beta chain sequences. A later analysis assigned V and J genes by comparing TCR nucleotide sequences with IMGT/GENE-DB human TR gene sequences. A later analysis assigned CDR3 sequences and most-parsimonious VDJ recombination scenarios with the TCRdist pipeline. A later analysis defined each TCR beta chain by its CDR3 amino acid sequence plus V-gene family, and excluded reads lacking a unique V-gene family. A later analysis removed 592 highly shared, low-generation-probability nucleotide sequences to deal with suspected cross-contamination and a sequencing artifact. For each public chain, a later analysis derived a clonal expansion index from normalized ranks of inferred template counts within each repertoire. A later analysis computed generation probabilities with a VDJ recombination model fitted to out-of-frame rearrangements, and checked the results against IGoR. In a later analysis, TCR-TCR, TCR-HLA and TCR-CMV co-occurrence was scored with hypergeometric tests, and a repertoire-size bias correction was applied to TCR pairs. In a later analysis, false discovery rates were estimated by permuting HLA or CMV assignments 20 times. In a later analysis, co-occurring TCRs were grouped using DBSCAN, and TCRdist sequence similarity was added for clustering within HLA-allele-positive subsets. Repertoires with fewer than 30,000 or more than 120,000 public chains were left out of co-occurrence clustering, as were a few repertoires with anomalous nucleotide sharing. This immuneACCESS table, as held by TCRdb, lists in-frame sequences with V and J called but not all clones. Of the missing ones, under half trace to an unresolved V gene in checked studies; the others have no known cause. V and J calls and clone size follow that table, whereas D and trimming were derived from the DNA. This sample has about 94,000 clones in its table, and about 76% of those were observed once. The ten largest clones take up roughly 7.1% of the sample.

This clone was observed a few times. Its antigen specificity is not known. Nothing much larger sits one base from this clone, and base qualities are not available. The paper's findings and limits, for the study overall: The study gave a list of some 150 TCR beta chains associated with cytomegalovirus. In a later genetic analysis, a missense DCLRE1C variant was associated with V-gene and J-gene trimming of TCR beta chains, and the association was replicated in an independent cohort. In an earlier analysis of some 640 of the donors, most TCR beta V segments were observed in productive rearrangements about 87% or about 30% of the time, broadly matching IMGT annotations. At a false discovery rate of 0.05, a later analysis linked around 17,000 TCR beta sequences to specific HLA alleles. Correlated functional status among segregating V segments might be attributable to linkage disequilibrium, but an unknown experimental factor could not be ruled out. Only TCR beta chains were sequenced in this cohort, and the absence of alpha or paired-chain data limited detectable features. Assigning TCR associations to individual alleles was difficult when HLA alleles, especially DR and DQ, strongly co-occurred. A further reported finding was that TCR beta sequences accurately predicted the HLA-A and HLA-B alleles for most subjects in the first cohort. For the cohort, immune exposure information was limited to CMV serostatus. In a later analysis, HLA-associated TCR beta chains were found to be more clonally expanded and to have lower generation probabilities than equally common non-associated chains. A cluster of highly shared sequence variants was judged likely to represent a technical artifact of the sequencing pipeline. Most CMV-associated TCR beta chains appeared to be HLA-restricted in a later analysis, and the HLA associations seemed to be driven largely by CMV exposure. According to a later genetic analysis, donors in an Asian-associated ancestry cluster had fewer N-insertions in productive TCRs than the approximately 650-donor mean. Several of the top co-occurrence clusters appeared to be linked to parvovirus B19, influenza, CMV and Epstein-Barr virus, according to a later analysis. In vitro tests confirmed that a few of the cytomegalovirus-associated TCR beta chains recognize cytomegalovirus antigens. According to a later analysis, TCR association rates differed among HLA loci, with DRB1 alleles showing the most associated TCRs and HLA-C alleles showing the fewest. Because some donors lacked HLA typing at each locus, the association tests relied only on the typed subset. Presence/absence analyses assumed roughly uniform sequencing depth across donors, an assumption that may not hold. Most TCR sequences were observed very rarely across donors, whereas some public TCRs were present in many individuals. Some IMGT-functional V segments, including TRBV6-2 and TRBV6-3, could not be distinguished by the 87-base-pair reads and were therefore excluded. Because counts were too low, about 15 rarely observed V segments, including chromosome 9 orphons, were left out of the earlier analysis of a few hundred of the donors. The authors suggested that the approach could potentially be generalized to other disease states and immunological phenotypes. In both the original and validation cohorts, the classifier was reported to diagnose cytomegalovirus status with high specificity and sensitivity.

The CDR3, cysteine through phenylalanine, is 15 amino acids long. Of the read, only the CDR3 DNA is kept; its 45 bases are in frame from base 1. V is pared back by 0 bases and J by 3 bases, with 12 bases lying between the germline termini. CDR1 and CDR2, per the germline V gene, are ENHRY and SYGVKD. The cohort comprised approximately 700 healthy bone marrow donors. At the time of sampling, all cohort members were nominally healthy, though unrecorded immune exposures were likely present. The donor tested CMV seropositive, placing the donor among the 250 to 350 seropositive members of the cohort. Each donor provided a peripheral blood sample, and peripheral blood mononuclear cells were used for TCR beta sequencing. The Qiagen DNeasy Blood Extraction Kit was used to extract genomic DNA from the blood cell samples.

This chain joins TRBV10-3 to TRBJ2-7; the D segment could be TRBD2, given 6 matching bases. The material sequenced was PBMCs. This clonotype was obtained from a man aged 40-50 years in good health and CMV-seropositive. The CDR3 loop reads CAISESFTGDYEQYF. The DNA sequence follows: TGTGCCATCAGTGAGTCGTTCACGGGAGACTACGAGCAGTACTTC.